The present T cell receptor beta chain was sequenced within a study of glioma-infiltrating T cells after dendritic cell vaccination. Whole-study findings and limits: Higher TCR clonality did not directly relate to longer survival.

The time point was: after dendritic cell vaccination, including at tumor progression/relapse. On this clone itself: Its antigen remains unknown.

The immunoSEQ assay amplified TCRB CDR3 from up to 2 ug DNA. The PCR used 60 V beta and 13 J beta primers. The assay was immunoSEQ multiplex PCR, and TCRdb's table has in-frame clones only and misses some. Among approximately 91,000 clones listed, 70% to 90% were seen once. Sequenced material: blood, taken after dendritic cell vaccination. The sequence was collected from a human donor with glioblastoma.

CDR3 DNA: TGTGCCAGCTCACCCGGACTAGCGGGAGGGCCCACCCGACGGGATGAGCAGTTCTTC. Translation gives CASSPGLAGGPTRRDEQFF. The rearrangement links TRBV18 to TRBJ2-1, with TRBD2 matching over 15 bases. V shed 3 bases and J 8 bases; nucleotides not matched to a gene: 14. The V gene's germline CDR1 is KGHSH and CDR2 LQKENI. This CDR3 is built from 19 residues.